This entry lists 21 T cell receptor beta chains sequenced from one sample in a study of T cell responses to AZD1222 COVID-19 vaccine. Profiling relied on immunoSEQ multiplex PCR, and the TCRdb table lists in-frame clones only, not all of them. This table holds more than 250,000 clones, more than 80% found once. The specimen comprised peripheral blood, sampled on day 0 of AZD1222 vaccination. The receptors originated from an adult in good health.

The chain uses TRBV9 and TRBJ2-7; D unresolved. Germline CDR1 and CDR2: SGDLS and YYNGEE. This CDR3 has 15 amino acids. V lost 0 bases to trimming and J lost 1 base, with 11 bases between them. DNA of the CDR3: TGTGCCAGCAGCGTAGGGTCTGGGCGTTCCTACGAGCAGTACTTC. Translating it yields CASSVGSGRSYEQYF.

V gene TRBV19 combines with J gene TRBJ1-1, with D possibly matching TRBD1 (5 bases). Trimming took 5 bases from V and 10 from J, leaving 23 bases between them. This CDR3 spans 15 amino acids. CDR1 LNHDA and CDR2 SQIVND come from the germline V gene (reference sequence). The CDR3 DNA follows: TGTGCCAGTAGTTGGCCGTTTCAGGGCGTTTCCGGAGCTTTCTTT. This translates into CASSWPFQGVSGAFF. The full variable domain, with the rest looked up from reference TRBV19 and TRBJ1-1, is DGGITQSPKYLFRKEGQNVTLSCEQNLNHDAMYWYRQDPGQGLRLIYYSQIVNDFQKGDIAEGYSVSREKKESFPLTVTSAQKNPTAFYLCASSWPFQGVSGAFFGQGTRLTVV.

The chain has TRBV5-4 and TRBJ2-5, with D perhaps assigned TRBD1 or TRBD2 (5 bases each). With 0 bases removed from V and 7 bases from J, the gap between germline ends came to 7 bases. The length of the CDR3 is 12 residues. The germline gives CDR1 SGHNT, CDR2 YYREEE (reference sequence). CDR3 in amino acids: CASSLGGGTQYF. CDR3 DNA sequence: TGTGCCAGCAGCTTGGGTGGGGGGACCCAGTACTTC.

Only one count was recorded for this clone. The chain links TRBV11-2 to TRBJ1-1, with D possibly matching TRBD1 (6 bases). The CDR3 contains 15 residues. Between the trimmed V and J ends, which lost 5 bases and 5 bases, there was a span of 18 bases. Germline CDR1 reads SGHAT; CDR2 reads FQNNGV. CDR3 nucleotides: TGTGCCAGCAGCCGTTCAAGAGGGGGGCTTACTGAAGCTTTCTTT. The encoded protein is CASSRSRGGLTEAFF.

This sequence joins TRBV7-9 and TRBJ1-5, with a tentative D call TRBD1 (5 bases). Germline CDR1 SEHNR, CDR2 FQNEAQ (reference sequence). The V end lost 5 bases, the J end lost 4 bases, and 15 bases lay between the germline ends. This CDR3 has 15 amino acids. For the CDR3, the DNA is TGTGCCAGCAGCCCAGAGGGACGGATTAATCAGCCCCAGCATTTT. It yields the protein CASSPEGRINQPQHF.

This clone occurred once. The gene calls are TRBV7-2 and TRBJ1-5, with D hard to call. V dropped 7 bases and J dropped 4 bases, with 17 bases sitting between them. This CDR3 comprises 15 residues. Germline values: CDR1 SGHTA, CDR2 FQGNSA. The CDR3 DNA reads as TGTGCCAGCACCAGAGGGTGGAGAGGTAATCAGCCCCAGCATTTT. Translation gives CASTRGWRGNQPQHF.

The gene calls are TRBV1 and TRBJ1-6; TRBD1, the table's D call, was not compared with the DNA. TRBV1 is tagged as a pseudogene. The CDR3 is 16 amino acids. CDR3 sequence reads: CTSSQESRTGDSPLHF. CDR3 in DNA: TGCACCAGCAGCCAAGAATCCAGGACAGGGGATTCACCCCTCCACTTT.

The gene calls are TRBV28 and TRBJ1-2; 9 bases match TRBD1. The trim removed 2 bases at V and 8 bases at J, leaving 3 bases unmatched. The length of the CDR3 is 13 residues. Looked up from germline, CDR1 is MDHEN and CDR2 is SYDVKM. The CDR3 DNA reads as TGTGCCAGCAGTTTAGGGACAGGGATCGGCTACACCTTC. It yields the protein CASSLGTGIGYTF.

The V and J genes are TRBV5-6 and TRBJ2-2; perhaps TRBD1 as D (5 bases). Trimming took 6 bases from V and 3 from J, leaving 9 bases between them. The CDR3 extends over 13 amino acids. From germline, CDR1 is SGHDT and CDR2 YYEEEE. The CDR3 coding sequence is TGTGCCAGCATCGGACAAGACACCGGGGAGCTGTTTTTT. Its translation: CASIGQDTGELFF.

CDR3 sequence (DNA): TGTGCCATTCGGACAGGGGGGAACACTGAAGCTTTCTTT. Translation: CAIRTGGNTEAFF. V gene TRBV10-3 combines with J gene TRBJ1-1, with 10 nucleotides matching TRBD1. The germline CDR1 and CDR2 sequences are ENHRY and SYGVKD. This CDR3 region has 13 residues. J lost 1 base, V lost 9 bases, and 2 bases had no gene match.

The genes are TRBV23-1 and TRBJ1-2; 9 nucleotides match TRBD1. TRBV23-1 is placed among ORFs of uncertain function. This CDR3 comprises 18 residues. Trimming at V came to 2 bases and at J to 6 bases, leaving 16 bases not matched to a gene. The CDR3 nucleotides read TGCGCCAGCAGTCAAACCCTAACGAGACAGGGGGACGTGGATGGCTACACCTTC. It specifies CASSQTLTRQGDVDGYTF.

For the CDR3, the DNA is TGTGCCAGCAGCCGAAACAAACCAGCGGGAGGGTCCTACGAGCAGTACTTC. Protein: CASSRNKPAGGSYEQYF. The J gene is TRBJ2-7, the V gene TRBV4-2; 10 bases align to TRBD2. In germline, CDR1 is LGHNA, CDR2 YNFKEQ. There are 17 residues in the CDR3. Unmatched junction bases numbered 10, after V lost 4 bases and J lost 1 base.

The chain recombines TRBV11-2 with TRBJ2-7; the D gene is possibly TRBD2 (5 bases). Trimming cost V 1 base and J 6 bases, with 13 bases left between them. The length of the CDR3 is 14 residues. Germline CDR1 is SGHAT and CDR2 is FQNNGV. The CDR3: CASSLAYEGSEQYF. In nucleotides, the CDR3 is TGTGCCAGCAGCTTAGCGTATGAGGGTAGCGAGCAGTACTTC. The full variable domain, completed using reference TRBV11-2 and TRBJ2-7, is EAGVAQSPRYKIIEKRQSVAFWCNPISGHATLYWYQQILGQGPKLLIQFQNNGVVDDSQLPKDRFSAERLKGVDSTLKIQPAKLEDSAVYLCASSLAYEGSEQYFGPGTRLTVT.

The chain links TRBV19 to TRBJ1-1; a weak D match, TRBD1 (5 bases). In germline, CDR1 is LNHDA, CDR2 SQIVND (reference sequence). This CDR3 comprises 13 residues. Trimming pared 6 bases from V and 1 base from J, leaving 9 bases between. The CDR3 bases are TGTGCCAGTAGCTCGACAGAGAACACTGAAGCTTTCTTT. Encoded protein: CASSSTENTEAFF. The variable domain in full, with the rest retrieved from reference TRBV19 and TRBJ1-1, is DGGITQSPKYLFRKEGQNVTLSCEQNLNHDAMYWYRQDPGQGLRLIYYSQIVNDFQKGDIAEGYSVSREKKESFPLTVTSAQKNPTAFYLCASSSTENTEAFFGQGTRLTVV.

The CDR3 loop reads CASSLGGGGVDYGYTF. The CDR3 coding sequence is TGTGCCAGCAGCTTAGGTGGCGGGGGAGTAGACTATGGCTACACCTTC. The chain carries TRBV7-8 and TRBJ1-2, with a weak D call TRBD1 (5 bases). The CDR3 length is 16 residues. The V end was cut by 1 base, the J end by 3 bases, with 15 bases between. The germline V gene has CDR1 SGHVS and CDR2 FQNEAQ.

The genes are TRBV6-1 and TRBJ2-7; D is possibly TRBD2 (6 bases). The CDR3 is 16 amino acids. Germline CDR1 is MNHNS and CDR2 is SASEGT. V lost 0 bases to trimming and J lost 1 base, with 13 bases between them. CDR3 coding DNA: TGTGCCAGCAGTGAAGCGGGACTTCGGGTTTCCTACGAGCAGTACTTC. It codes for CASSEAGLRVSYEQYF.

V is TRBV5-6 and J is TRBJ1-4; 7 bases line up with TRBD1. Looked up from germline, CDR1 is SGHDT and CDR2 is YYEEEE. V dropped 1 base and J dropped 5; count of bases not matched to a gene: 11. The CDR3 consists of 17 residues. The CDR3 sequence is CASSLTRRQGQNEKLFF. The CDR3 DNA sequence: TGTGCCAGCAGCTTGACCAGAAGACAGGGACAGAATGAAAAACTGTTTTTT.

This chain joins TRBV30 and TRBJ2-5; 7 bases are shared with TRBD2. Trimming at V came to 0 bases and at J to 1 base, leaving 5 bases not matched to a gene. This CDR3 region has 15 residues. Per the germline V gene, CDR1 is GTSNPN and CDR2 is SVGIG (reference sequence). CDR3 bases: TGTGCCTGGAGTGTACTTTGGGGGGGCCAAGAGACCCAGTACTTC. Encoded protein: CAWSVLWGGQETQYF.

CDR3 in amino acids: CASSISGGRDTQYF. For the CDR3, the DNA is TGTGCCAGTAGTATTTCCGGGGGCAGAGATACGCAGTATTTT. J is TRBJ2-3 and V is TRBV19; either TRBD1 or TRBD2 may fit D (6 bases each). The V gene lost 3 bases and the J gene lost 5 bases, with 12 bases spanning the gap. Germline CDR1 and CDR2: LNHDA and SQIVND (reference sequence). The CDR3 contains 14 residues.

This clone has just a few counts. The CDR3 bases are TGTGCCAGCAGCAAGACAGTTTCCACTGAAGCTTTCTTT. It encodes CASSKTVSTEAFF. The chain joins TRBV2 to TRBJ1-1, with TRBD1 as a possible D gene (5 bases). V lost 6 bases and J lost 4, with 12 bases in between. This CDR3 spans 13 amino acids. Germline loops: CDR1 SNHLY, CDR2 FYNNEI.

The chain employs TRBV3-1 (or the pseudogene TRBV3-2) and TRBJ2-1; no definite D call. Trimming left V 1 base short and J 9 bases short, with 7 bases between. Germline CDR1 and CDR2: LGHDT and YNNKEL (reference sequence). This CDR3 contains 12 residues. CDR3 bases: TGTGCCAGCAGCCAAGTTCGAGGTGAGCAGTTCTTC. It encodes CASSQVRGEQFF.